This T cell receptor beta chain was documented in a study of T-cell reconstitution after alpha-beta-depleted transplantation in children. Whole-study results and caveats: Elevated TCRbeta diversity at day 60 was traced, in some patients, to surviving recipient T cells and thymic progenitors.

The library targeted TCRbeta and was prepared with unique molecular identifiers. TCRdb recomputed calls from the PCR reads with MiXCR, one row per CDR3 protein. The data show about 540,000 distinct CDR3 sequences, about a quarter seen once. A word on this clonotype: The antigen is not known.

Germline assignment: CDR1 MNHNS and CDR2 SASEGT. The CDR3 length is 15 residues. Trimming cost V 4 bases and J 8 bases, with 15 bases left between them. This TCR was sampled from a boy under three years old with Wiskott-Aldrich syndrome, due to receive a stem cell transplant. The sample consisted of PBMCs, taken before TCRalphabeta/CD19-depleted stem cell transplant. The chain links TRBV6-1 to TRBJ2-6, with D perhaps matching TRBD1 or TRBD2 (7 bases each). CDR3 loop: CASSVNRGGSNVLTF. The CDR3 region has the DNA TGTGCCAGCAGTGTAAACAGGGGAGGGTCCAACGTCCTGACTTTC.